The source of this TCR beta chain is a study of cytomegalovirus exposure and HLA in healthy donors. This CDR3 has 14 amino acids. Between the trimmed V and J ends, which lost 2 bases and 5 bases, there was a span of 13 bases. The germline V gene encodes CDR1 SGHDT and CDR2 YYEEEE. Use of 60 Vbeta and 13 Jbeta primers characterized the PCR. Assay used: immunoSEQ multiplex PCR; TCRdb lists only in-frame clones, some missing. The table lists about 130,000 clones. This sequence originates from a woman in her fifties or sixties in good health and CMV-seronegative. Sequences were obtained from PBMCs. The chain employs TRBV5-6 and TRBJ1-1; D remains unclear. Here the CDR3 reads CASSFRARGTEAFF. In DNA, the CDR3 is TGTGCCAGCAGCTTTAGGGCCAGAGGGACTGAAGCTTTCTTT. Drawing the rest from reference TRBV5-6 and TRBJ1-1, the complete variable domain is DAGVTQSPTHLIKTRGQQVTLRCSPKSGHDTVSWYQQALGQGPQFIFQYYEEEERQRGNFPDRFSGHQFPNYSSELNVNALLLGDSALYLCASSFRARGTEAFFGQGTRLTVV.